Listed below are T cell receptor beta chains from one sample, sequenced in a study of blood T cell repertoires in COVID-19. The data were produced by immunoSEQ multiplex PCR, yet TCRdb's version contains in-frame clones alone and is incomplete. Altogether more than 400,000 clones are present, around 90% being singletons, with the ten largest covering 0.55% to 0.75%. Input material: PBMCs or T cells enriched from blood (not recorded which). The receptors stem from a man between 18 and 35 years old who had recovered from COVID-19. The CDR3 runs from the conserved cysteine through the conserved F or W. D genes are given only for firm matches. Clone size appears in some rows only: once, few, many, or a class for an expanded clone.

abundance: -
j_gene: TRBJ1-6
v_gene: TRBV5-3
d_gene: TRBD1
CDR3nt: TGTGCCAGAAGCTTGGGGTGGACAGGGAGCTCCTATAATTCACCCCTCCACTTT
CDR3aa: CARSLGWTGSSYNSPLHF

abundance: -
j_gene: TRBJ1-6
v_gene: TRBV5-3
d_gene: TRBD1
CDR3nt: TGTGCCAGAAGCTCCGGACAGGGGAATTCACCCCTCCACTTT
CDR3aa: CARSSGQGNSPLHF

abundance: -
j_gene: TRBJ1-5
v_gene: TRBV18
d_gene: -
CDR3nt: TGTGCCAGCTCACCCGATCCGGGCAATCAGCCCCAGCATTTT
CDR3aa: CASSPDPGNQPQHF

abundance: -
j_gene: TRBJ1-5
v_gene: TRBV24-1
d_gene: -
CDR3nt: TGTGCCACCAGTGCCTCGGGTCAGCCCCAGCATTTT
CDR3aa: CATSASGQPQHF

abundance: -
j_gene: TRBJ1-1
v_gene: TRBV6-5
d_gene: TRBD1
CDR3nt: TGTGCCAGCAGTCACGAATTGACAGGGAGGACTGAAGCTTTCTTT
CDR3aa: CASSHELTGRTEAFF

abundance: -
j_gene: TRBJ1-4
v_gene: TRBV7-7
d_gene: -
CDR3nt: TGTGCCAGCAGTGCATCCAGGGGCAGTCGTCGAGAAAAACTGTTTTTT
CDR3aa: CASSASRGSRREKLFF

abundance: -
j_gene: TRBJ2-1
v_gene: TRBV7-9
d_gene: TRBD2
CDR3nt: TGTGCCAGCAGCCCCGAGTTTTCGGGGGGGGTTGTTGGGCAGTTCTTC
CDR3aa: CASSPEFSGGVVGQFF

abundance: -
j_gene: TRBJ1-2
v_gene: TRBV14
d_gene: -
CDR3nt: TGTGCCAGCAGCCCCGCAGATTACTCCGGCGGCTATGGCTACACCTTC
CDR3aa: CASSPADYSGGYGYTF

abundance: -
j_gene: TRBJ1-5
v_gene: TRBV5-1
d_gene: TRBD1
CDR3nt: TGCGCCAGCAGCTTTTTGGCGTTCGACAGGGAAAATAGCAATCAGCCCCAGCATTTT
CDR3aa: CASSFLAFDRENSNQPQHF

abundance: -
j_gene: TRBJ2-7
v_gene: TRBV7-6
d_gene: TRBD2
CDR3nt: TGTGCCAGCAGCATCGGGACTAGCGGGAGGGAGTCACTCGAGCAGTACTTC
CDR3aa: CASSIGTSGRESLEQYF

abundance: -
j_gene: TRBJ2-1
v_gene: TRBV2
d_gene: TRBD2
CDR3nt: TGTGCCAGCAGTGGACTAGCGGGAGTTGTCGATGAGCAGTTCTTC
CDR3aa: CASSGLAGVVDEQFF

abundance: -
j_gene: TRBJ2-5
v_gene: TRBV19
d_gene: TRBD2
CDR3nt: TGTGCCAGTAGTCCGCTACTAGCGCTTCAAGAGACCCAGTACTTC
CDR3aa: CASSPLLALQETQYF

abundance: -
j_gene: TRBJ1-2
v_gene: TRBV4-1
d_gene: -
CDR3nt: TGCGCCAGCAGCCAAGACCGGGGGGGATATGGCTACACCTTC
CDR3aa: CASSQDRGGYGYTF

abundance: -
j_gene: TRBJ1-1
v_gene: TRBV5-6
d_gene: -
CDR3nt: TGTGCCAGCAGCTTGGGCCGGTGGAACACTGAAGCTTTCTTT
CDR3aa: CASSLGRWNTEAFF

abundance: -
j_gene: TRBJ2-1
v_gene: TRBV9
d_gene: TRBD2
CDR3nt: TGTGCCAGCAGTGGTACACTAACGGGGACTAGCGGGAGTAATGAGCAGTTCTTC
CDR3aa: CASSGTLTGTSGSNEQFF

abundance: -
j_gene: TRBJ1-2
v_gene: TRBV30
d_gene: -
CDR3nt: TGTGCCTGGAGTGTAGTGGGGAGCTATGGCTACACCTTC
CDR3aa: CAWSVVGSYGYTF

abundance: -
j_gene: TRBJ1-1
v_gene: TRBV25-1
d_gene: -
CDR3nt: TGTGCCAGCAGTTTCCCGGGGGGGACTGAAGCTTTCTTT
CDR3aa: CASSFPGGTEAFF

abundance: -
j_gene: TRBJ1-5
v_gene: TRBV6-5
d_gene: TRBD1
CDR3nt: TGTGCCAGCAGCTCAGGGGGTAGTTATCAGCCCCAGCATTTT
CDR3aa: CASSSGGSYQPQHF

abundance: -
j_gene: TRBJ1-1
v_gene: TRBV27
d_gene: -
CDR3nt: TGTGCCAGCAAGCGGGGTATAAACACTGAAGCTTTCTTT
CDR3aa: CASKRGINTEAFF

abundance: -
j_gene: TRBJ2-5
v_gene: TRBV2
d_gene: -
CDR3nt: TGTGCCAGCAGTGAGTTTAGGGCTAGCAGCCAAGAGACCCAGTACTTC
CDR3aa: CASSEFRASSQETQYF

abundance: -
j_gene: TRBJ2-7
v_gene: TRBV10-1
d_gene: TRBD1
CDR3nt: TGCGCCAGCAGCCCCCTCCCGGGACAGGGTTACGAGCAGTACTTC
CDR3aa: CASSPLPGQGYEQYF

abundance: -
j_gene: TRBJ1-1
v_gene: TRBV6-1
d_gene: -
CDR3nt: TGTGCCAGCAGTGAAGCACCCGGGAACACTGAAGCTTTCTTT
CDR3aa: CASSEAPGNTEAFF

abundance: -
j_gene: TRBJ2-5
v_gene: TRBV7-8
d_gene: TRBD1
CDR3nt: TGTGCCAGCAGCTTAGAAGGGGGACCAGGGGGATTTCAAGAGACCCAGTACTTC
CDR3aa: CASSLEGGPGGFQETQYF

abundance: -
j_gene: TRBJ2-2
v_gene: TRBV4-1
d_gene: -
CDR3nt: TGCGCCAGCAGCCAAGCGGGAGCCGTTTATACCGGGGAGCTGTTTTTT
CDR3aa: CASSQAGAVYTGELFF

abundance: -
j_gene: TRBJ2-5
v_gene: TRBV24-1
d_gene: TRBD2
CDR3nt: TGTGCCACCAGTGATTTGAACGGGGGGGCGGAGACCCAGTACTTC
CDR3aa: CATSDLNGGAETQYF

abundance: -
j_gene: TRBJ2-2
v_gene: TRBV11-2
d_gene: TRBD1
CDR3nt: TGTGCCAGCAGCGCGACAGGGGGTGACACCGGGGAGCTGTTTTTT
CDR3aa: CASSATGGDTGELFF

abundance: -
j_gene: TRBJ1-3
v_gene: TRBV6-2/TRBV6-3
d_gene: -
CDR3nt: TGTGCCAGCAGTCGACAGGTCTCTGGAAACACCATATATTTT
CDR3aa: CASSRQVSGNTIYF

abundance: -
j_gene: TRBJ2-7
v_gene: TRBV11-2
d_gene: -
CDR3nt: TGTGCCAGCAGCTTAGGACAGCAGACAACCTACGAGCAGTACTTC
CDR3aa: CASSLGQQTTYEQYF

abundance: once
j_gene: TRBJ1-6
v_gene: TRBV5-1
d_gene: -
CDR3nt: TGCGCCAGCAGCTCCGCCGGGTCACTCAGCTCCTATAATTCACCCCTCCACTTT
CDR3aa: CASSSAGSLSSYNSPLHF

abundance: -
j_gene: TRBJ2-3
v_gene: TRBV29-1
d_gene: TRBD2
CDR3nt: TGCAGCTTTGAGCGGGGGGGCACAGATACGCAGTATTTT
CDR3aa: CSFERGGTDTQYF

abundance: -
j_gene: TRBJ2-1
v_gene: TRBV7-2
d_gene: TRBD2
CDR3nt: TGTGCCAGCACTATTAGCGGGAGTTCCTACAATGAGCAGTTCTTC
CDR3aa: CASTISGSSYNEQFF

abundance: -
j_gene: TRBJ1-1
v_gene: TRBV27
d_gene: TRBD1
CDR3nt: TGTGCCAGCAGCGTGACAGGGGGCACTGAAGCTTTCTTT
CDR3aa: CASSVTGGTEAFF

abundance: -
j_gene: TRBJ1-3
v_gene: TRBV5-4
d_gene: -
CDR3nt: TGTGCCAGCAGCGCCAGGGAATCGGACACCATATATTTT
CDR3aa: CASSARESDTIYF

abundance: -
j_gene: TRBJ1-5
v_gene: TRBV19
d_gene: -
CDR3nt: TGTGCCAGTAGTGCCGGCGGGGCGCGAGTCGGCAATCAGCCCCAGCATTTT
CDR3aa: CASSAGGARVGNQPQHF

abundance: -
j_gene: TRBJ2-7
v_gene: TRBV3-1/TRBV3-2
d_gene: -
CDR3nt: TGTGCCAGCAGCCAAGGTGCGGGTTCCTACGAGCAGTACTTC
CDR3aa: CASSQGAGSYEQYF

abundance: -
j_gene: TRBJ2-7
v_gene: TRBV7-9
d_gene: TRBD1
CDR3nt: TGTGCCAGCAGCTTACGGCCGGGACAGGGGGCTGACGAGCAGTACTTC
CDR3aa: CASSLRPGQGADEQYF

abundance: -
j_gene: TRBJ1-1
v_gene: TRBV28
d_gene: -
CDR3nt: TGTGCCAGCAGACCCTCCGACAGAATGAACACTGAAGCTTTCTTT
CDR3aa: CASRPSDRMNTEAFF

abundance: -
j_gene: TRBJ2-7
v_gene: TRBV4-1
d_gene: -
CDR3nt: TGCGCCAGCAGCCAAGATCTTGGCGGGGCGTACGAGCAGTACTTC
CDR3aa: CASSQDLGGAYEQYF

abundance: -
j_gene: TRBJ2-1
v_gene: TRBV5-1
d_gene: TRBD1
CDR3nt: TGCGCCAGCATGGAGGGGACAGGGCGTAGCTCCTACAATGAGCAGTTCTTC
CDR3aa: CASMEGTGRSSYNEQFF

abundance: -
j_gene: TRBJ1-5
v_gene: TRBV2
d_gene: -
CDR3nt: TGTGCCAGCAGGTTCTCGGGACTCCCTTATGAGCCCCAGCATTTT
CDR3aa: CASRFSGLPYEPQHF

abundance: -
j_gene: TRBJ2-2
v_gene: TRBV2
d_gene: -
CDR3nt: TGTGCCAGCAACAGGGCTGGGGCCGGGGAGCTGTTTTTT
CDR3aa: CASNRAGAGELFF

abundance: -
j_gene: TRBJ2-7
v_gene: TRBV6-5
d_gene: TRBD1
CDR3nt: TGTGCCAGCAGTTACGGATGGGACAGGGTAACCTACGAGCAGTACTTC
CDR3aa: CASSYGWDRVTYEQYF

abundance: -
j_gene: TRBJ1-4
v_gene: TRBV29-1
d_gene: -
CDR3nt: TGCAGCGCCGGGACGGAGGGCGAAAAACTGTTTTTT
CDR3aa: CSAGTEGEKLFF

abundance: -
j_gene: TRBJ2-1
v_gene: TRBV29-1
d_gene: TRBD2
CDR3nt: TGCAGCGGGAGCACTAGCGGGGGTCGGAATGAGCAGTTCTTC
CDR3aa: CSGSTSGGRNEQFF

abundance: -
j_gene: TRBJ1-2
v_gene: TRBV19
d_gene: TRBD1
CDR3nt: TGTGCCAGTCAAACAAAGACAGGGGGCTCGGGCTACACCTTC
CDR3aa: CASQTKTGGSGYTF

abundance: -
j_gene: TRBJ2-1
v_gene: TRBV6-2/TRBV6-3
d_gene: TRBD1
CDR3nt: TGTGCCAGCAGTCCCGAGACAGGGTTTCTGGACAATGAGCAGTTCTTC
CDR3aa: CASSPETGFLDNEQFF

abundance: -
j_gene: TRBJ2-3
v_gene: TRBV10-2
d_gene: -
CDR3nt: TGCGCCAGCAGTGAACTTTCTAGCACAGATACGCAGTATTTT
CDR3aa: CASSELSSTDTQYF

abundance: -
j_gene: TRBJ1-1
v_gene: TRBV3-1/TRBV3-2
d_gene: -
CDR3nt: TGTGCCAGCAGCCAAGCTTCGCGCGGAGATGAAGCTTTCTTT
CDR3aa: CASSQASRGDEAFF

abundance: once
j_gene: TRBJ2-2
v_gene: TRBV28
d_gene: -
CDR3nt: TGTGCCAGCAGTTTATCGGGGTGGATAAAGTTTGGGGAGCTGTTTTTT
CDR3aa: CASSLSGWIKFGELFF